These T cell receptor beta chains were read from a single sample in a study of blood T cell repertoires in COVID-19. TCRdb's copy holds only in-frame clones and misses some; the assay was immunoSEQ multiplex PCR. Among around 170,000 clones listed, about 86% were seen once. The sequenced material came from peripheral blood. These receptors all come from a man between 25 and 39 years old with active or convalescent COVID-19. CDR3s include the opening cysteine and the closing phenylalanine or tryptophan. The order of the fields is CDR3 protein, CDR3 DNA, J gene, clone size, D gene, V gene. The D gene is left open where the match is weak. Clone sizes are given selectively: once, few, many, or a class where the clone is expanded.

CDR3: CASSPRGPGPLHF; DNA: TGTGCCAGCAGCCCAAGGGGCCCCGGCCCCCTCCACTTT; J: TRBJ1-6; size: -; D: -; V: TRBV7-8
CDR3: CASSYYRTGELFF; DNA: TGTGCCAGCAGTTACTATCGCACCGGGGAGCTGTTTTTT; J: TRBJ2-2; size: -; D: -; V: TRBV6-2/TRBV6-3
CDR3: CASSQSAGEGEQYF; DNA: TGCGCCAGCAGCCAGTCCGCGGGAGAAGGCGAGCAGTACTTC; J: TRBJ2-7; size: -; D: TRBD2; V: TRBV4-3
CDR3: CASSFLDRVNTEAFF; DNA: TGTGCCAGCAGTTTTTTGGACAGGGTCAACACTGAAGCTTTCTTT; J: TRBJ1-1; size: once; D: TRBD1; V: TRBV27
CDR3: CASSLDLGQGAQPQHF; DNA: TGTGCCAGCAGCTTAGATCTTGGACAGGGGGCCCAGCCCCAGCATTTT; J: TRBJ1-5; size: -; D: TRBD1; V: TRBV11-2
CDR3: CASSQGLAVSYNEQFF; DNA: TGCGCCAGCAGCCAAGGACTAGCGGTCTCCTACAATGAGCAGTTCTTC; J: TRBJ2-1; size: few; D: TRBD2; V: TRBV4-3
CDR3: CASSPGTSGPYNEQFF; DNA: TGTGCCAGCAGCCCCGGGACTAGCGGCCCTTACAATGAGCAGTTCTTC; J: TRBJ2-1; size: -; D: TRBD2; V: TRBV5-4
CDR3: CASSQAPPGAYGYTF; DNA: TGTGCCAGCAGCCAAGCTCCCCCTGGGGCTTATGGCTACACCTTC; J: TRBJ1-2; size: -; D: -; V: TRBV3-1/TRBV3-2
CDR3: CASAGPDTYEQYF; DNA: TGTGCTAGCGCGGGGCCAGACACCTACGAGCAGTACTTC; J: TRBJ2-7; size: -; D: -; V: TRBV12-5
CDR3: CASSQATGGSTEAFF; DNA: TGCGCCAGCAGCCAAGCTACAGGGGGAAGCACTGAAGCTTTCTTT; J: TRBJ1-1; size: -; D: TRBD1; V: TRBV4-1
CDR3: CASSLRDRGTDTQYF; DNA: TGTGCCAGCAGCTTGAGGGACAGGGGCACAGATACGCAGTATTTT; J: TRBJ2-3; size: -; D: TRBD1; V: TRBV7-2
CDR3: CASSLDRWASGTDTQYF; DNA: TGCGCCAGCAGCTTGGACCGCTGGGCTAGCGGCACAGATACGCAGTATTTT; J: TRBJ2-3; size: -; D: -; V: TRBV5-1
CDR3: CASSPGGGTEAFF; DNA: TGCGCCAGCAGCCCGGGGGGGGGCACTGAAGCTTTCTTT; J: TRBJ1-1; size: once; D: -; V: TRBV4-1
CDR3: CASSEASAGGNQPQHF; DNA: TGTGCCAGCAGTGAAGCGTCGGCGGGAGGCAATCAGCCCCAGCATTTT; J: TRBJ1-5; size: few; D: -; V: TRBV6-1
CDR3: CASSPGVSTVSYEQYF; DNA: TGTGCCAGCAGCCCGGGGGTCTCCACGGTCTCCTACGAGCAGTACTTC; J: TRBJ2-7; size: -; D: -; V: TRBV7-9
CDR3: CASSYRHTGKASEAFF; DNA: TGTGCCAGCAGTTACCGTCACACAGGGAAAGCGTCTGAAGCTTTCTTT; J: TRBJ1-1; size: few; D: -; V: TRBV6-2/TRBV6-3